The rows below give T cell receptor beta chains drawn from one sample of a study of chemoradiotherapy in HPV16-positive cancers. Sequencing used immunoSEQ multiplex PCR; TCRdb keeps in-frame clones, though not all of them. The sample lists over 13,000 clones, around 72% occurring once. Sampling was carried out from a patient who underwent chemoradiotherapy. Source of these receptors: a human donor with HPV-associated anogenital cancer. CDR3s leave out the opening cysteine and the closing phenylalanine or tryptophan. Where a row states a size, it is once, few, many or the class of an expanded clone; other rows omit it.

v_gene | abundance | CDR3aa
TRBV28 | . | AARKTGDTYEQY
TRBV5-1 | . | ASSLLLSGANVLT
TRBV19 | . | ASSIPGTGAVGGYT
TRBV18 | few | ASSPGPATDTQY
TRBV19 | . | ASSKDRAEKLF
TRBV30 | . | AWSKGGSGYEQY
TRBV2 | . | ASIPQRNTGELF
TRBV4-3 | few | ASSRDVNYEQY
TRBV2 | . | ATQRGGVAGELF
TRBV7-9 | . | AGAFPTSPQY